A single sample gave rise to the 10 T cell receptor delta chains below, sequenced in a study of gamma-delta T cells after stem cell transplantation. TCRdb reprocessed the RT-PCR reads using CATT. The table shows roughly 1,900 delta-chain clones, with about 18% occurring only once. What was sequenced was gamma-delta T cells. The receptors shown here come from a human donor. It is not recorded whose cells these are; they may come from a transplant donor.

In this sample, this clone is large (0.1 to 1%). At the DNA level, this CDR3 is encoded by other sequences in the same sample as well. The chain couples TRDV2 to TRDJ1, with TRDD3 matching 9 bases. The junction had 20 bases not matched to a gene; V was cut back by 0 bases and J by 4 bases. This CDR3 has 20 residues. Germline V CDR1 and CDR2: GEAIGNYY, EKD. CDR3 protein: CACDTVEGNTGGPPRDKLIF. CDR3 coding DNA: TGTGCCTGTGACACCGTGGAAGGCAATACTGGGGGACCCCCCCGCGATAAACTCATCTTT.

This clone was found a few times. Translating this DNA gives a protein that differs at residue 7 from the TCRdb one, which belongs to a much larger clone; a read error is likely, and the protein shown is this translation. This chain connects TRDV2 to TRDJ2; TRDD3 matches at 9 bases. V lost 1 base and J lost 0; bases outside the gene matches: 8. The CDR3 contains 18 residues. The germline V gene has CDR1 GEAIGNYY and CDR2 EKD. The CDR3 DNA is TGTGCCTGTGACACTGTACCGGGGGATACTGCTTTGACAGCACAACTCTTCTTT. Protein product: CACDTVPGDTALTAQLFF.

Remarks on this clone: This may stem from a read error, because a much larger clone lies one nucleotide away. Additional DNA sequences in this sample encode the identical CDR3. The rearrangement links TRDV2 to TRDJ1, with a weak D call TRDD3 (6 bases). The CDR3 spans 20 residues. V gave up 1 base and J gave up 0 bases, with 26 bases separating them. Germline CDR1 is GEAIGNYY and CDR2 is EKD. The chain's CDR3 is CACDTIWGSSRGVHTDKLIF. CDR3 DNA sequence: TGTGCCTGTGACACAATCTGGGGATCCTCTCGCGGGGTACACACCGATAAACTCATCTTT.

To note about this clone: With only one base between it and a far larger clone, this is likely a read error. The sample contains more than one DNA sequence encoding this CDR3. The chain has TRDV2 and TRDJ3; 8 bases are shared with TRDD3. The CDR3 contains 21 residues. Germline trimming cut 0 bases from V and 2 bases from J; bases unmatched to any gene: 14. Germline V gene data show CDR1 as GEAIGNYY and CDR2 as EKD. Here the CDR3 reads CACDTASTGGFNTWDTRQMFF. In DNA form, the CDR3 reads TGTGCCTGTGACACCGCTAGTACTGGGGGGTTTAACACCTGGGACACCCGACAGATGTTTTTC.

About this clone itself: This DNA's translation and the protein TCRdb lists, from a much larger clone, do not match at residue 14, likely due to a read error; the protein shown is translated from the DNA. The J gene is TRDJ1, the V gene TRDV2, with 11 bases aligning to TRDD3. V was clipped by 3 bases and J by 3 bases; unmatched bases: 17. Per the germline V gene, CDR1 is GEAIGNYY and CDR2 is EKD. CDR3 length: 19 amino acids. This CDR3 is CACDPLSPLGDNNPDKLIF. The CDR3, as DNA: TGTGCCTGTGACCCATTGAGTCCACTGGGGGATAATAACCCCGATAAACTCATCTTT.

Regarding this clone: The protein that TCRdb holds for this DNA derives from a much larger clone and differs from the translated DNA at residue 15, which likely indicates a read error; the protein shown here is translated from the DNA. The V and J genes are TRDV2 and TRDJ1, with no clear D. The CDR3 length is 17 residues. CDR1 GEAIGNYY and CDR2 EKD come from the germline V gene. The CDR3 DNA sequence: TGTGCCTGTGACACCCTGAGCGGCTCCGGGTACACCGATAAATTCATCTTT. Protein sequence: CACDTLSGSGYTDKFIF.

This clone was observed a handful of times. This DNA's translation differs at residue 5 from TCRdb's protein, which comes from a much larger clone; a read error is likely, and the protein shown is translated from the DNA. The CDR3 loop is CACDTVLGDTGTDKLIF. In DNA, the CDR3 is TGTGCCTGTGACACGGTACTGGGGGATACGGGAACCGATAAACTCATCTTT. The V and J genes are TRDV2 and TRDJ1, with TRDD3 matching over 13 bases. The germline gives CDR1 GEAIGNYY, CDR2 EKD. The CDR3 is made up of 17 amino acids. Trimming cost V 1 base and J 2 bases; bases outside gene matches: 6.

With respect to this clone: It may be a read error: a sequence one base away is much more abundant. V gene TRDV2 combines with J gene TRDJ1; 10 nucleotides line up with TRDD3. The V and J ends lost 0 bases and 3 bases, in that order; junction bases with no gene match: 27. The CDR3 has 23 amino acids. Germline values: CDR1 GEAIGNYY, CDR2 EKD. The CDR3: CACDTLASRTGGLEWSYPDKLIF. CDR3 sequence (DNA): TGTGCCTGTGACACCCTAGCCTCTCGTACTGGGGGATTAGAGTGGTCGTACCCCGATAAACTCATCTTT.

This clone appeared a few times. The translation of this DNA and the TCRdb protein of a much larger clone differ at residue 7, probably owing to a read error; the protein shown here is translated from the DNA. This chain links TRDV2 with TRDJ1; maybe TRDD3 (5 bases). This CDR3 has 14 amino acids. Germline V gives CDR1 GEAIGNYY, CDR2 EKD. The V gene lost 3 bases and the J gene lost 4 bases, with 14 bases spanning the gap. CDR3 in DNA: TGTGCCTGTGACCGACTGGAGGACGGCGATAAACTCATCTTT. Protein product: CACDRLEDGDKLIF.

Sample share makes this clone medium-sized. V usage is TRDV2 and J usage is TRDJ1; tentative D call: TRDD3 (6 bases). The CDR3 contains 20 residues. Germline V gene sequence: CDR1 GEAIGNYY, CDR2 EKD. Trimming shortened V by 0 bases and J by 0 bases, and 25 bases separated the two germline ends. As DNA, the CDR3 is TGTGCCTGTGACACCGCTCTCAGTGTTGGGGATCGCGGATACACCGATAAACTCATCTTT. This translates into CACDTALSVGDRGYTDKLIF.